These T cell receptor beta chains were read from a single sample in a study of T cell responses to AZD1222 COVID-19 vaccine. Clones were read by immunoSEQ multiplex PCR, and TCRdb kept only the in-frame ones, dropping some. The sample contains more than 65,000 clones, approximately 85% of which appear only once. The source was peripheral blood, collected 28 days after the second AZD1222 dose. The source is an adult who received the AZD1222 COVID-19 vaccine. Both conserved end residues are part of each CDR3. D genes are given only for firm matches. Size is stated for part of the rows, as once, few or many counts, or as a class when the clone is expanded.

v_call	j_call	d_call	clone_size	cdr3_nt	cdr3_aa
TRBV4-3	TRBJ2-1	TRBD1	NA	TGCGCCAGCAGCCAAGTCCGGGACAGGGATAATGAGCAGTTCTTC	CASSQVRDRDNEQFF
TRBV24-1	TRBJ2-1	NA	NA	TGTGCCACCAGCGAAGGGGGGCGGCCCGAGCAGTTCTTC	CATSEGGRPEQFF
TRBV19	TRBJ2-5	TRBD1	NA	TGTGCCAGTGGGAGACAGGGGGCGTCGTTAGAGACCCAGTACTTC	CASGRQGASLETQYF
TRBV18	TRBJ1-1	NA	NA	TGTGCCAGCTCACTCCCGGTGGGAACTGAAGCTTTCTTT	CASSLPVGTEAFF
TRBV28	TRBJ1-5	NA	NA	TGTGCCAGCACCACCGGACATTTCAATCAGCCCCAGCATTTT	CASTTGHFNQPQHF
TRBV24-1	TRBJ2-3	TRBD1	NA	TGTGCCACCAGTGATTCACCCGGGACAGGGACAGATACGCAGTATTTT	CATSDSPGTGTDTQYF
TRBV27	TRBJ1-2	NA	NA	TGTGCCAGCAGTTCTGGGAATGGCTACACCTTC	CASSSGNGYTF
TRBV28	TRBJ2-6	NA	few	TGTGCCAGCAGTTTAACAGGGTCGGGAGGGGCCAACGTCCTGACTTTC	CASSLTGSGGANVLTF
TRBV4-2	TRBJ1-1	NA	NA	TGTGCCAGCAACCAAGATATGGCAGTGATTCGCGAAGCTTTCTTT	CASNQDMAVIREAFF
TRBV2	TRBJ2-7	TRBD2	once	TGTGCCAGCAGGGATAGACTAGCGGGGGGGGAAGGCGAGCAGTACTTC	CASRDRLAGGEGEQYF
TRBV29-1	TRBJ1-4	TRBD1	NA	TGCAGCGTTGACACCAGACAGGGCTCGAATGAAAAACTGTTTTTT	CSVDTRQGSNEKLFF